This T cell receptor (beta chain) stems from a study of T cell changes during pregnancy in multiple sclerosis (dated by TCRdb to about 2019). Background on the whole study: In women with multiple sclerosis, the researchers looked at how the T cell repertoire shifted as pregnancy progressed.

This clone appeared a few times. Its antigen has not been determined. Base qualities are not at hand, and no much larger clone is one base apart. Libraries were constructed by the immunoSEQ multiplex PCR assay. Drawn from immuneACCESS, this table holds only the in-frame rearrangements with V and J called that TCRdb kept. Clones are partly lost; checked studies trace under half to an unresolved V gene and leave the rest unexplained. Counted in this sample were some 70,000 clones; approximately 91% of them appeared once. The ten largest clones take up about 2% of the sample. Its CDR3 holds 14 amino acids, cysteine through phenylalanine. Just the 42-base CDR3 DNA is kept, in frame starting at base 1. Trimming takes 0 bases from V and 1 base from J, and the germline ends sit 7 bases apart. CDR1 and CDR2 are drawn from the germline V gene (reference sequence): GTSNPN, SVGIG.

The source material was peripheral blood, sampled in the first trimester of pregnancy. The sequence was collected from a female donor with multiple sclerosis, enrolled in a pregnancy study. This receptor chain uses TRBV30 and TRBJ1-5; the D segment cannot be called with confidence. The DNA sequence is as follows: TGTGCCTGGAGTGTGGCGCGGAGCAATCAGCCCCAGCATTTT. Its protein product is CAWSVARSNQPQHF.